Listed below are T cell receptor beta chains from one sample, sequenced in a study of T cell repertoires in cytomegalovirus infection. Via MiXCR, TCRdb re-called the reads, giving one row per CDR3 protein. The table has approximately 250,000 distinct CDR3 sequences, approximately 7% seen once. What was sequenced was PBMCs. All receptors derive from a human donor in good health (CMV status not recorded). Some clones in this sample may be carry-over from other donors' samples. Each CDR3 is given with its conserved first and last residue. D genes are given only for firm matches. Size tells how often a clone was seen (once, few, many) or the class of an expanded clone, and some rows leave it out.

>TRBD1|TRBV28|many|TRBJ1-1|15
TGTGCCAGCAGTTTAGGCAGGGGGTCGAACACTGAAGCTTTCTTT
CASSLGRGSNTEAFF
>TRBD1|TRBV7-8|many|TRBJ1-5|19
TGTGCCAGCAGTTCCCCGGGACAGGGGGCCTCTTATAGCAATCAGCCCCAGCATTTT
CASSSPGQGASYSNQPQHF
>.|TRBV10-3|many|TRBJ1-1|13
TGTGCCATCAGTAGGGATCCGAACACTGAAGCTTTCTTT
CAISRDPNTEAFF
>.|TRBV6-2/TRBV6-3|few|TRBJ2-3|17
TGTGCCAGCAGTTACTCGCCGGGACGCCATAGCACAGATACGCAGTATTTT
CASSYSPGRHSTDTQYF
>.|TRBV7-2|many|TRBJ2-2|12
TGTGCCAGCAGCAAGGATATCGGGGAGCTGTTTTTT
CASSKDIGELFF
>TRBD1|TRBV20-1|.|TRBJ1-1|13
TGCAGTGCTCAGGACAGGGGGCTCTCTGAAGCTTTCTTT
CSAQDRGLSEAFF
>.|TRBV4-3|many|TRBJ1-6|13
TGCGCCAGCAGCCAAGCCGGGCCAGAAGGGCTCCACTTT
CASSQAGPEGLHF
>.|TRBV13|many|TRBJ2-1|13
TGTGCCAGCAGCTTCTATTCGGGGGTGGAGCAGTTCTTC
CASSFYSGVEQFF
>.|TRBV7-2|many|TRBJ2-1|15
TGTGCCAGCAGCTTAACCCCCCTAGGTTTAGCTGAGCAGTTCTTC
CASSLTPLGLAEQFF
>.|TRBV7-9|many|TRBJ1-4|20
TGTGCCAGCAGCAAAGGCCCCGGGACGACAGGAGTACTGAGCAATGAAAAACTGTTTTTT
CASSKGPGTTGVLSNEKLFF
>.|TRBV12-3/TRBV12-4|many|TRBJ1-2|15
TGTGCCAGCAGTTTGGGGAGTCAGAAATTCTATGGCTACACCTTC
CASSLGSQKFYGYTF
>.|TRBV5-1|few|TRBJ1-1|16
TGCGCCAGCAGCTTGGGTGGAGGAGCCTTGAACACTGAAGCTTTCTTT
CASSLGGGALNTEAFF
>.|TRBV19|many|TRBJ1-6|14
TGTGCCAGTAGTATTGAACCGTTCAATTCACCCCTCCACTTT
CASSIEPFNSPLHF
>TRBD1|TRBV20-1|many|TRBJ1-5|15
TGCAGTGCTAGCGGGGACAGGGGTCATGAACAGCCCCAGCATTTT
CSASGDRGHEQPQHF
>.|TRBV20-1|many|TRBJ2-5|13
TGCAGTGCTAGGAAGGGGAACCAAGAGACCCAGTACTTC
CSARKGNQETQYF
>TRBD2|TRBV7-9|many|TRBJ2-7|14
TGTGCCAGCAGCTTACTAGCGGGGGGGCTCGAGCAGTACTTC
CASSLLAGGLEQYF
>TRBD1|TRBV10-2|many|TRBJ2-5|13
TGCGCCAGTACAGGGGGCTGGCAAGAGACCCAGTACTTC
CASTGGWQETQYF
>.|TRBV20-1|few|TRBJ2-7|15
TGCAGTGCTAGTAACCTGTTTGGGGGGCCATTCGAGCAGTACTTC
CSASNLFGGPFEQYF
>.|TRBV5-4|many|TRBJ1-1|16
TGTGCCAGCAGCTACCCCCGCGGGGGCGGAGGCGCTGAAGCTTTCTTT
CASSYPRGGGGAEAFF
>TRBD1|TRBV7-2|many|TRBJ2-7|15
TGTGCCAGCAGCTTTCAACCAGGGGGTATCTACGAGCAGTACTTC
CASSFQPGGIYEQYF
>.|TRBV20-1|once|TRBJ2-5|14
TGCAGTGCTAGGGATGTGGGGGCTTCAGAGACCCAGTACTTC
CSARDVGASETQYF
>.|TRBV7-9|many|TRBJ1-1|13
TGTGCCAGCAGCTTATTGGGTGTATCTGAAGCTTTCTTT
CASSLLGVSEAFF
>.|TRBV7-2|many|TRBJ1-5|13
TGTGCCAGCAGCTTAGACCCCAATCAGCCCCAGCATTTT
CASSLDPNQPQHF